This note documents a single TCR beta chain sequence. Its target is not known. The source of the sample is a study of beta chain features in type 1 diabetes. Expressed TCRB transcripts were sequenced after all isolated RNA was converted to cDNA. The method was immunoSEQ multiplex PCR; TCRdb's version includes in-frame clones alone and lacks a portion of them. The data contain 150,000 to 180,000 clones, about a tenth of them seen just once; the ten biggest clones take up around 0.5%. The CDR3 is made up of 13 amino acids. The trim removed 8 bases at V and 1 base at J, leaving 4 bases unmatched. Germline V gene lookup returns CDR1 LNHDA and CDR2 SQIVND (reference sequence). Study-wide findings and caveats: For Type 1 diabetes patients, all four CD4+ subsets carried TCRB CDR3s that were moderately but significantly shorter.

What was sequenced was central memory CD4+ T cells from blood. This TCR came from a man in his thirties or forties with type 1 diabetes. The chain employs TRBV19 and TRBJ1-1; 7 nucleotides line up with TRBD1. The CDR3 region is CASFHRGNTEAFF. The CDR3 nucleotides are TGTGCCAGTTTTCACAGGGGGAACACTGAAGCTTTCTTT. Full variable domain (rest looked up from reference TRBV19 and TRBJ1-1): DGGITQSPKYLFRKEGQNVTLSCEQNLNHDAMYWYRQDPGQGLRLIYYSQIVNDFQKGDIAEGYSVSREKKESFPLTVTSAQKNPTAFYLCASFHRGNTEAFFGQGTRLTVV.